A selection of T cell receptor beta chains follows, all from one sample in a study of blood T cell repertoires in COVID-19. Only in-frame clones appear in the TCRdb table, and some are missing; sequencing was by immunoSEQ multiplex PCR. The sample carries 250,000 to 300,000 clones, roughly 80% recorded once. Sequencing was carried out using peripheral blood. These receptors originate from a man between 60 and 70 years old who had recovered from COVID-19. Both conserved end residues are part of each CDR3. Size tells how often a clone was seen (once, few, many) or the class of an expanded clone, and some rows leave it out.

v_gene: TRBV15
j_gene: TRBJ2-1
abundance: NA
CDR3aa: CATSRRQGSYNEQFF

v_gene: TRBV6-5
j_gene: TRBJ2-1
abundance: NA
CDR3aa: CASRGSGGDNEQFF

v_gene: TRBV19
j_gene: TRBJ1-2
abundance: NA
CDR3aa: CASSSPGQGNYGYTF

v_gene: TRBV27
j_gene: TRBJ2-4
abundance: NA
CDR3aa: CASSLWSSGGNIQYF

v_gene: TRBV30
j_gene: TRBJ1-5
abundance: NA
CDR3aa: CAWSVSGGNQPQHF

v_gene: TRBV20-1
j_gene: TRBJ1-6
abundance: NA
CDR3aa: CSARGGGALHF

v_gene: TRBV19
j_gene: TRBJ1-2
abundance: once
CDR3aa: CASTQVPNYGYTF

v_gene: TRBV6-1
j_gene: TRBJ1-2
abundance: NA
CDR3aa: CASSETVDYGYTF

v_gene: TRBV7-9
j_gene: TRBJ2-7
abundance: NA
CDR3aa: CASQRGSSYEQYF

v_gene: TRBV9
j_gene: TRBJ1-6
abundance: once
CDR3aa: CASSAGTRDNSPLHF